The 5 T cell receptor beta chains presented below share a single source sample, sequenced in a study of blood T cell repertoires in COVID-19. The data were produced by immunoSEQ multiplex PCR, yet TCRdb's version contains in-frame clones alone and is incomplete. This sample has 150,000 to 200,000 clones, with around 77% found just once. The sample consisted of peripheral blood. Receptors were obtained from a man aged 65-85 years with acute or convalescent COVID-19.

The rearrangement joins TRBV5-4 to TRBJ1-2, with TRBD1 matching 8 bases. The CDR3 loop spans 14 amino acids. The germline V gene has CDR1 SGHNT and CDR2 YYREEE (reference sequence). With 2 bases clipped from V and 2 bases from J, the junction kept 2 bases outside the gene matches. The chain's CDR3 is CASSFWTGNYGYTF. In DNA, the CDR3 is TGTGCCAGCAGCTTTTGGACAGGGAACTATGGCTACACCTTC.

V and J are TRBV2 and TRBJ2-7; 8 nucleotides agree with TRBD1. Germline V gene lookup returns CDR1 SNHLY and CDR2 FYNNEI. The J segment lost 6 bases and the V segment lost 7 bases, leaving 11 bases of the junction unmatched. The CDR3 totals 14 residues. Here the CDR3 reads CASNPGQAFIEQYF. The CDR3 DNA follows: TGTGCCAGCAATCCGGGACAGGCTTTTATCGAGCAGTACTTC.

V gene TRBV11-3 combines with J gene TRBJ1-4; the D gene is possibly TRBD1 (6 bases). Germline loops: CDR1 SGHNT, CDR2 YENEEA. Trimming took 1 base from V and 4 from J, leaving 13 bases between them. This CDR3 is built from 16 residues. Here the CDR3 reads CASSLVTGHVNEKLFF. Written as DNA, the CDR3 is TGTGCCAGCAGCTTAGTTACGGGACACGTTAATGAAAAACTGTTTTTT.

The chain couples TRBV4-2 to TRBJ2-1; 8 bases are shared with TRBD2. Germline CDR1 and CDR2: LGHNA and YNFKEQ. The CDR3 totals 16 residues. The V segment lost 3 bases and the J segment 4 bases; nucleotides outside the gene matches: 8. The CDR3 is CASSQDTGLVYNEQFF. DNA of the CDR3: TGTGCCAGCAGCCAGGACACGGGACTAGTGTACAATGAGCAGTTCTTC.

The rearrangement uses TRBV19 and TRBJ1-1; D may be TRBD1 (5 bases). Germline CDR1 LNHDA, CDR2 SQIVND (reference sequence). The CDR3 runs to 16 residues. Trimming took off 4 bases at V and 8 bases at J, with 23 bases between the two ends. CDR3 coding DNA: TGTGCCAGTAGTACCCCTCGACGCGCGGCTGGGGCAGAAGCTTTCTTT. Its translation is CASSTPRRAAGAEAFF. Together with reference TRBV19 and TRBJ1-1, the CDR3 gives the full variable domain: DGGITQSPKYLFRKEGQNVTLSCEQNLNHDAMYWYRQDPGQGLRLIYYSQIVNDFQKGDIAEGYSVSREKKESFPLTVTSAQKNPTAFYLCASSTPRRAAGAEAFFGQGTRLTVV.